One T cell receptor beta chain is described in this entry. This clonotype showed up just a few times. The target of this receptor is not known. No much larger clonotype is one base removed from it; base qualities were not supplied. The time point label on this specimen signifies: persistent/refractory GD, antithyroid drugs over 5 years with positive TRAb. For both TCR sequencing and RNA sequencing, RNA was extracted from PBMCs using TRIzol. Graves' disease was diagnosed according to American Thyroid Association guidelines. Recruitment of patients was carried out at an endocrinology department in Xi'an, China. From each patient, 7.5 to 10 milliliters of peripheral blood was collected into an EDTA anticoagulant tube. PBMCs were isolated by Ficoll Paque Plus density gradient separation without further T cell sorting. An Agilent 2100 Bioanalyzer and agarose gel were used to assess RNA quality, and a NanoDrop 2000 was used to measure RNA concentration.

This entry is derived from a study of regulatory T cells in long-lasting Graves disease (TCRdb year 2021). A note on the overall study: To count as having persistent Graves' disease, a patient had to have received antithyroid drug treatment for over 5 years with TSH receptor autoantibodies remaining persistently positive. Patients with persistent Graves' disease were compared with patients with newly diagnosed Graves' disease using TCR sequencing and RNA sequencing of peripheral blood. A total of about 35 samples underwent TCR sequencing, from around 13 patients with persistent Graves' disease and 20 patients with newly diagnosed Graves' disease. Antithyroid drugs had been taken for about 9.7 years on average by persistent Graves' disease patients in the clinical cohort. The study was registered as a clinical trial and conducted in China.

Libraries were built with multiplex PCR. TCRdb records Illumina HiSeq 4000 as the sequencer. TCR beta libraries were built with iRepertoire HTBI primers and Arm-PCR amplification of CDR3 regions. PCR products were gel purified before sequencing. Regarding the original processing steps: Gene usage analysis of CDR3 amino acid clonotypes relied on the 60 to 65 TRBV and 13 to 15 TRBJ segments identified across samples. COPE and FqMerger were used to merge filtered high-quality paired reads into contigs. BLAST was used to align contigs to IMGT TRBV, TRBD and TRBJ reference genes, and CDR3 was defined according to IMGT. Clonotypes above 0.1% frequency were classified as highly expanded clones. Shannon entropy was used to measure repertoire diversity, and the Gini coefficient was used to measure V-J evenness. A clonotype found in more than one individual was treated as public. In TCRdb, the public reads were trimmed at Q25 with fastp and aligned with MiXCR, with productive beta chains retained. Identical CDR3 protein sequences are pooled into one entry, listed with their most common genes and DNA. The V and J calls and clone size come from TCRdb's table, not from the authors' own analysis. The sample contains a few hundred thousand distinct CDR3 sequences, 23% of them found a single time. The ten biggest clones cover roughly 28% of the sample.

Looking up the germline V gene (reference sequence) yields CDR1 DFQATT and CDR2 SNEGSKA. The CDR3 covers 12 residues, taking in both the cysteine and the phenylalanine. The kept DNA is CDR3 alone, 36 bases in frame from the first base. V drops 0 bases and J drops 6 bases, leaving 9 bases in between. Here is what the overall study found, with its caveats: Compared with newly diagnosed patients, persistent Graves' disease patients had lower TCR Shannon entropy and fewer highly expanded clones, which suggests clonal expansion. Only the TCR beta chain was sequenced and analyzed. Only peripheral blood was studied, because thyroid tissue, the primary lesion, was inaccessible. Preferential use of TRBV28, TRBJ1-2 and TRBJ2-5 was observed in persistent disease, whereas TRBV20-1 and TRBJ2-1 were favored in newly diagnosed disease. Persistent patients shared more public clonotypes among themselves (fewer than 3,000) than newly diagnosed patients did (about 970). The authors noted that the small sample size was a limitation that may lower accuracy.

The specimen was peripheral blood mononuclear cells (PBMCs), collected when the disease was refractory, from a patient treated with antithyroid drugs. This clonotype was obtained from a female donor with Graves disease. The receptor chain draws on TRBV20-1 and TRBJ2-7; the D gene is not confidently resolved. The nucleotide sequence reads TGCAGTGCTAGAGATCTAGGTGTCGAGCAGTACTTC. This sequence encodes CSARDLGVEQYF.